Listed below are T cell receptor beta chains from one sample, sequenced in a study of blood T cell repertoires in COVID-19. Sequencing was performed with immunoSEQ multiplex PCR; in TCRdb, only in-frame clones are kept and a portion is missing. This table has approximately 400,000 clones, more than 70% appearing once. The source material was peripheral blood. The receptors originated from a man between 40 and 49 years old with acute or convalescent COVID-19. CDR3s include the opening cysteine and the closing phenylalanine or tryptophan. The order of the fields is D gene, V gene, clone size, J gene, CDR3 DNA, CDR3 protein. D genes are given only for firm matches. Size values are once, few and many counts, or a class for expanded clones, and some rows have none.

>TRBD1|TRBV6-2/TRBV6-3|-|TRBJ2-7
TGTGCCAGCAGTTGGGGGACAGGCCGATACGAGCAGTACTTC
CASSWGTGRYEQYF
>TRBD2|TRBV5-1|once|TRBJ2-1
TGCGCCAGCAGCTTGGTGGCGGGAGGCCGGGGTGAGCAGTTCTTC
CASSLVAGGRGEQFF
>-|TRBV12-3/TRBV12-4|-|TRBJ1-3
TGTGCCAGCCAAAGGGAGCTCGTATACACCATATATTTT
CASQRELVYTIYF
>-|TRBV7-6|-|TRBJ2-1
TGTGCCAGCAGCTCCGACCCTAGCTCCTACAATGAGCAGTTCTTC
CASSSDPSSYNEQFF
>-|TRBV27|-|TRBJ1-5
TGTGCCAGCAGTTTAGGGGCAGGCGGTCAGCCCCAGCATTTT
CASSLGAGGQPQHF
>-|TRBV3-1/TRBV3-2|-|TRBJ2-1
TGTGCCAGCAGCCAAGTAGTGAAAACCAATGAGCAGTTCTTC
CASSQVVKTNEQFF
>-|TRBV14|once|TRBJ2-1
TGTGCCAGCAGCCAAGATCGGAATGAGCAGTTCTTC
CASSQDRNEQFF
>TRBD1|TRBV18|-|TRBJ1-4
TGTGCCAGCTCCTGGGACAGGGTTGAAAAACTGTTTTTT
CASSWDRVEKLFF
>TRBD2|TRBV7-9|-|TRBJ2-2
TGTGCCAGCAGCTTAGGAGCGGGGGAGAACACCGGGGAGCTGTTTTTT
CASSLGAGENTGELFF
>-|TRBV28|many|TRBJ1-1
TGTGCCAGCAGTCCCGGTCGGAGCACTGAAGCTTTCTTT
CASSPGRSTEAFF
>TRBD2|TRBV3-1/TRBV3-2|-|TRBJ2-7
TGTGCCAGCACCCGGGAGGGAACCTACGAGCAGTACTTC
CASTREGTYEQYF
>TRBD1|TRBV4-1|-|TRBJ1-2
TGCGCCAGCAGCCACCCCGGGACAGGGGATCTTGGCTACACCTTC
CASSHPGTGDLGYTF
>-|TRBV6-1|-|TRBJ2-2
TGTGCCAGCAGTGTACAAGAGGGCCAGTACACCGGGGAGCTGTTTTTT
CASSVQEGQYTGELFF
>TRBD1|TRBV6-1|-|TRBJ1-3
TGTGCCAGCAGTGAAGCCGGGGACAGGGACTTCTCTGGAAACACCATATATTTT
CASSEAGDRDFSGNTIYF
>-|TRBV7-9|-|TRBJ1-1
TGTGCCAGCACCCCGGGCGGGCGGTTTAGGACTGAAGCTTTCTTT
CASTPGGRFRTEAFF
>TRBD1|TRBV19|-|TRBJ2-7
TGTGCCAGTAGGCAGACAGGGAGCTCCTACGAGCAGTACTTC
CASRQTGSSYEQYF
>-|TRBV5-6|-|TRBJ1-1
TGTGCCAGCAGCCCAGTACAGGGATGGAGCACTGAAGCTTTCTTT
CASSPVQGWSTEAFF
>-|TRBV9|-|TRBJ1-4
TGTGCCAGCAGCGAGGGGGACGGAATAAATGAAAAACTGTTTTTT
CASSEGDGINEKLFF
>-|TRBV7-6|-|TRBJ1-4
TGTGCCAGCAGCTTATTGACGGGGGGCGCAGCTGAAAAACTGTTTTTT
CASSLLTGGAAEKLFF
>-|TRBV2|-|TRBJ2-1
TGTGCCAGCAGTCCCCAGGGGCCTTTAGAGCAGTTCTTC
CASSPQGPLEQFF
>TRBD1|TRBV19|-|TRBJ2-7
TGTGCCAGTAGTATAACCGGACAGGGGAACTACGAGCAGTACTTC
CASSITGQGNYEQYF
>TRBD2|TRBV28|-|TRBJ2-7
TGTGCCAGCAGTTTAACTAGCGGGAGCTACGAGCAGTACTTC
CASSLTSGSYEQYF
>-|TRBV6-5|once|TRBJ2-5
TGTGCCAGCAGGACCTCAATCACAGGGCTAGAGACCCAGTACTTC
CASRTSITGLETQYF
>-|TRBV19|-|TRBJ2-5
TGTGCCAGTAGTATAGATCTCGCCAGCGTCCAAGAGACCCAGTACTTC
CASSIDLASVQETQYF
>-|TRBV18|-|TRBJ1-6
TGTGCCAGCTCACCGGGACTGCAAAATTCACCCCTCCACTTT
CASSPGLQNSPLHF
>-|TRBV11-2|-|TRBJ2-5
TGTGCCAGCAGCTTAACGCCCGGGCGGGCAGAGACCCAGTACTTC
CASSLTPGRAETQYF
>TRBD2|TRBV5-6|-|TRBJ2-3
TGTGCCAGCAGCTTGAGGGTTAGCGGGAACACAGATACGCAGTATTTT
CASSLRVSGNTDTQYF
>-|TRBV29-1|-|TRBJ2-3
TGCAGCGTTGATCTTGAGGCAATGAGGGAGTATTTT
CSVDLEAMREYF
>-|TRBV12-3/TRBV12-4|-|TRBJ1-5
TGTGCCAGCAGTTTAGGCCCGGGACAGCCCCAGCATTTT
CASSLGPGQPQHF
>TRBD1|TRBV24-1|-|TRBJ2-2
TGTGCCACCAGTGAGCCGGGACAGGGGGCGCTTGGGGAGCTGTTTTTT
CATSEPGQGALGELFF
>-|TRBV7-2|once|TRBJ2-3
TGTGCCAGCAGCTTAAGCGGGGATACGCAGTATTTT
CASSLSGDTQYF
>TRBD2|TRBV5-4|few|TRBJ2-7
TGTGCCAGCAGCCCGGGACTATTTCGCGAGCAGTACTTC
CASSPGLFREQYF
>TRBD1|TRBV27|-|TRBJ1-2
TGTGCCAGCAGTCCGCAGGGGGCAAGGAGCTATGGCTACACCTTC
CASSPQGARSYGYTF
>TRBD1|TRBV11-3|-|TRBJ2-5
TGTGCCAGCAGGGGCAGGGGGCGCGATGAGACCCAGTACTTC
CASRGRGRDETQYF
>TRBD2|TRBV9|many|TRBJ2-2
TGTGCCAGCAGCCCCACTAGCGGGGTTAACACCGGGGAGCTGTTTTTT
CASSPTSGVNTGELFF
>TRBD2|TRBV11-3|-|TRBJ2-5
TGTGCCAGCAGCCTAACCGGGACTATGGGGACCCAGTACTTC
CASSLTGTMGTQYF
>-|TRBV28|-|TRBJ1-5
TGTGCCAGCAGTTCAATAGGGGAGGGGGACCTCGGCAATCAGCCCCAGCATTTT
CASSSIGEGDLGNQPQHF
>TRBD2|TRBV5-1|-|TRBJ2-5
TGCGCCAGCAGCTTGAGTGATACTAGCGGGAGAACAGAGACCCAGTACTTC
CASSLSDTSGRTETQYF
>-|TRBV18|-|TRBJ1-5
TGTGCCAGCTCACCACTTGACAGGAATCAGCCCCAGCATTTT
CASSPLDRNQPQHF
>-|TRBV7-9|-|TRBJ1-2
TGTGCCAGCGGCCCTATGGGCGGTTCGGGGGGCTACACCTTC
CASGPMGGSGGYTF
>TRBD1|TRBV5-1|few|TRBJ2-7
TGCGCCAGCAGCTTGGGACAGGGCATAAACTACGAGCAGTACTTC
CASSLGQGINYEQYF
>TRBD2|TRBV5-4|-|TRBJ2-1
TGTGCCAGCACCGGGACTAGCGGGTACAATGAGCAGTTCTTC
CASTGTSGYNEQFF
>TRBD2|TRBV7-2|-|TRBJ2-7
TGTGCCAGCAGCTTAGGGGCTAGCGGCCTATTCTACGAGCAGTACTTC
CASSLGASGLFYEQYF
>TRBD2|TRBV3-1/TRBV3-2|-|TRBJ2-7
TGTGCCAGCAGCCAGAGGACTAGCGTCTCCTACGAGCAGTACTTC
CASSQRTSVSYEQYF
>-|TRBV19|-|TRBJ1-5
TGTGCCAGTAGTGATTCTTCGGCGGGGTCTGTAAGGCCCCAGCATTTT
CASSDSSAGSVRPQHF
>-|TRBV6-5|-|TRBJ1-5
TGTGCCAGCAGAGAGGCAGGAGGTGGACAGCCCCAGCATTTT
CASREAGGGQPQHF
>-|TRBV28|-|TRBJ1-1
TGTGCCAGCAGCGCGGGACGGGGACGGGGAGCTTTCTTT
CASSAGRGRGAFF
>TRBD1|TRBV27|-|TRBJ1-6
TGTGCCAGCACCGAGCAGAGAGGGGGCCACTCACCCCTCCACTTT
CASTEQRGGHSPLHF
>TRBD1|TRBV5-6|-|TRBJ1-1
TGTGCCAGCAGAACCGGACAGGGGATGAACACTGAAGCTTTCTTT
CASRTGQGMNTEAFF
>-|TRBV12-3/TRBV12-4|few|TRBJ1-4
TGTGCCAGCAGTTTACAGGGGTACGGAAAACTGTTTTTT
CASSLQGYGKLFF
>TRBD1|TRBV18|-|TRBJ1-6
TGTGCCAGCTCACCGGGACAGGGATATTCACCCCTCCACTTT
CASSPGQGYSPLHF